The entry below describes one TCR beta chain. Its antigen is not known. These data are taken from a study of regulatory T cells in long-lasting Graves disease. Background on the study: Over 5 years of antithyroid drugs plus positive TSH receptor antibodies defined persistent Graves' disease.

The CDR3 totals 13 residues. The ends were cut back, 0 bases at V and 5 bases at J, with 8 bases in the middle. In germline, CDR1 is DFQATT, CDR2 SNEGSKA (reference sequence). Time point denoted: persistent/refractory GD, antithyroid drugs over 5 years with positive TRAb. RNA from PBMCs was the source of the TCR library. Study-level findings and limits: Gene preferences differed: TRBV28, TRBJ1-2, TRBJ2-5 in persistent cases. The sample size was small, and this may have reduced accuracy. Whereas nearly 1,000 public clonotypes were shared by new patients, persistent patients shared more, at approximately 2,700.

TCR beta libraries were built with iRepertoire HTBI primers and Arm-PCR of CDR3 regions. Each CDR3 protein is one row after TCRdb ran MiXCR on the multiplex PCR reads. The sample shows 300,000 or so distinct CDR3 sequences, about 20% of them seen only once. This chain links TRBV20-1 with TRBJ1-5; D ambiguous. The sequencing here drew on peripheral blood mononuclear cells (PBMCs), taken when the disease was refractory, from a patient treated with antithyroid drugs. The source of this sequence is a female donor with Graves disease. The CDR3 DNA follows: TGCAGTGCTAGAGATCAGTTGTATCAGCCCCAGCATTTT. It yields the protein CSARDQLYQPQHF.